The entry below gives a single TCR beta chain sequence along with its context. Ten or more counts support this clonotype. Which antigen it targets is not known. No clone much larger than this one lies a single base away; base qualities are absent. The axillary draining lymph nodes of breast cancer patients were the source of the lymph node samples. The sample was run on an Illumina HiSeq 2000. TCR beta chain libraries were generated by multiplex PCR amplification. High-throughput sequencing was used to analyze the amplified TCR beta chain products. TCRdb redid the processing of the public reads, applying fastp at Q25 and MiXCR, and retained in-frame beta chains. One record per CDR3 amino acid sequence lists the most common genes and DNA. This sample comprises about 200,000 distinct CDR3 sequences, 30% to 35% of them detected only once. The ten largest account for under 4.5% of the sample. These data originate in a study of breast tumors, draining lymph nodes, adjacent tissues (dated by TCRdb to about 2016). As for the study more broadly: The study compared TCR beta repertoires across tumor, adjacent nontumor tissue and axillary lymph nodes from breast cancer patients. In human breast cancer, the study set out to evaluate how tumor, surrounding tissue and draining lymph node repertoires relate to one another and whether T cells may move between these sites.

V loses 6 bases of germline sequence and J loses 2 bases, and the interval between the two ends is 11 bases. From a lookup of the germline V gene (reference sequence), CDR1 and CDR2 are SEHNR and FQNEAQ. From the cysteine up to the phenylalanine, the CDR3 has a length of 14 residues. Of the read, only the CDR3 DNA is kept; its 42 bases are in frame from base 1. What the research found in general, with its limitations: The similarity between tumor and nontumor tissue repertoires was significantly greater in luminal-like breast cancer than in basal-like breast cancer. A scenario in which most tumor T cells derive from the lymph node and then expand within tumor tissue was judged to be consistent with the data. Tumor T-cell repertoires showed less diversity than lymph node repertoires and more diversity than nontumor tissue repertoires, and tumor T-cell repertoires showed preferential V and J gene usage. Rather than being directly demonstrated, the conclusion that tumor T cells originate in lymph nodes was presented as consistent with a hypothesis.

Recombination connected TRBV7-9 to TRBJ1-5; too little of a D gene remains to name it. The receptor was derived from a female donor with breast cancer. Some clones in this sample may be carry-over from other donors' samples. Sequenced material: axillary lymph node tissue. The CDR3 in this case is CASSRTEGNQPQHF. The nucleotide sequence reads TGTGCCAGCAGTAGGACCGAGGGCAATCAGCCCCAGCATTTT.